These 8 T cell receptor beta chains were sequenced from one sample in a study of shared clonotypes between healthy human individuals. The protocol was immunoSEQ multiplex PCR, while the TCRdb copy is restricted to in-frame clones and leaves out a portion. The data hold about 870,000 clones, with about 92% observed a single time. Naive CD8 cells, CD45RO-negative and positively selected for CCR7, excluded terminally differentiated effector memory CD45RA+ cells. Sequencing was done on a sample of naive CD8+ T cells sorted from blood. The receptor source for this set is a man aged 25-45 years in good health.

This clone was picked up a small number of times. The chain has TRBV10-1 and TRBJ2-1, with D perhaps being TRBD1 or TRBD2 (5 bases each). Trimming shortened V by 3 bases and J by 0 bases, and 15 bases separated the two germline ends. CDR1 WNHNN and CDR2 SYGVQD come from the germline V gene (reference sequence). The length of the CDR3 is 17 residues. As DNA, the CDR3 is TGCGCCAGCAGTGAAAGTTGGGGGAGCAGCTCCTACAATGAGCAGTTCTTC. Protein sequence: CASSESWGSSSYNEQFF.

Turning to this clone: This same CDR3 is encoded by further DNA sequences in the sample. As DNA, the CDR3 is TGTGCCAGCAGTTACGGAGGAACCTACGAGCAGTACTTC. Translated, it gives CASSYGGTYEQYF. The chain uses TRBV6-6 and TRBJ2-7; a possible D gene is TRBD2 (5 bases). The CDR3 spans 13 residues. V was trimmed by 2 bases and J by 2 bases, leaving 7 bases between them. Germline-derived CDR1 and CDR2 are MNHNY and SVGAGI (reference sequence).

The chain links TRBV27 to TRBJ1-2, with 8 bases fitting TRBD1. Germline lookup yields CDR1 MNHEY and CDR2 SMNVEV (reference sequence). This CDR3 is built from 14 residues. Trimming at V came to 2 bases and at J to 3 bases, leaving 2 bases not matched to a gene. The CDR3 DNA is TGTGCCAGCAGTTTACAGGGGGCGGACTATGGCTACACCTTC. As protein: CASSLQGADYGYTF.

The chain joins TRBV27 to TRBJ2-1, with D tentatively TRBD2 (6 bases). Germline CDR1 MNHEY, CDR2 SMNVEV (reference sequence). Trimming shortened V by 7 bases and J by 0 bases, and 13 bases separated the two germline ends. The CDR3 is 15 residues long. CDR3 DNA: TGTGCCAGCAACTCGGGCGGGAACTCCTACAATGAGCAGTTCTTC. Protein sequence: CASNSGGNSYNEQFF.

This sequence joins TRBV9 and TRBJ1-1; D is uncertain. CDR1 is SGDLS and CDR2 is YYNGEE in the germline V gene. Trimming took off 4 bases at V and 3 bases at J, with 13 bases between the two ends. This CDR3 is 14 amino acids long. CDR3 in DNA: TGTGCCAGCAGCCAAGGTAGCGGCTACACTGAAGCTTTCTTT. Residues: CASSQGSGYTEAFF.

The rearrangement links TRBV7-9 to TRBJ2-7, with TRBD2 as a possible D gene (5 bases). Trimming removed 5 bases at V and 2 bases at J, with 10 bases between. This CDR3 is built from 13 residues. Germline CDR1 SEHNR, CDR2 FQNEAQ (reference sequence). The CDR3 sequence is CASSPGDPYEQYF. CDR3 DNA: TGTGCCAGCAGCCCCGGGGATCCCTACGAGCAGTACTTC.

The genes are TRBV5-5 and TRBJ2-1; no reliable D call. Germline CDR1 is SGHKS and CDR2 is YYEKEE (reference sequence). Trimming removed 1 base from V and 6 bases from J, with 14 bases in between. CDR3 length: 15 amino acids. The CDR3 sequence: CASSLWPDRGNEQFF. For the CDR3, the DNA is TGTGCCAGCAGCTTGTGGCCTGACCGTGGCAATGAGCAGTTCTTC. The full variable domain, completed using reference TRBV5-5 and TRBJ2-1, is DAGVTQSPTHLIKTRGQQVTLRCSPISGHKSVSWYQQVLGQGPQFIFQYYEKEERGRGNFPDRFSARQFPNYSSELNVNALLLGDSALYLCASSLWPDRGNEQFFGPGTRLTVL.

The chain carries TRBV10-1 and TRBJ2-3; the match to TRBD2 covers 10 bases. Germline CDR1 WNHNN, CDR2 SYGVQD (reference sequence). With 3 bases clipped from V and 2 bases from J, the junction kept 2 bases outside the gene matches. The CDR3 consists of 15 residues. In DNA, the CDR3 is TGCGCCAGCAGTGAACTAGCGGGATTCACAGATACGCAGTATTTT. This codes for CASSELAGFTDTQYF.